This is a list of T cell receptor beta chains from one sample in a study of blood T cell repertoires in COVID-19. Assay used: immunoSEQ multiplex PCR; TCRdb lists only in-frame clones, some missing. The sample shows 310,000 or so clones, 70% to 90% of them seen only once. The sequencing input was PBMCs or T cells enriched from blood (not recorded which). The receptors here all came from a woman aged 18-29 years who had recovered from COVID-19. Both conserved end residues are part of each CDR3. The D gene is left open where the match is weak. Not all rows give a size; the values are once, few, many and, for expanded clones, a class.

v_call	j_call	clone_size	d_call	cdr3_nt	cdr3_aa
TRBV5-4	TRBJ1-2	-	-	TGTGCCAGCAGCTGGACGGGGAACTATGGCTACACCTTC	CASSWTGNYGYTF
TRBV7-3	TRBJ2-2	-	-	TGTGCCAGCAGCCCACAGGGACAAAACACCGGGGAGCTGTTTTTT	CASSPQGQNTGELFF
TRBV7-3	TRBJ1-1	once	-	TGTGCCAGCAGTCCTGGGGGCAGCCCCACTGAAGCTTTCTTT	CASSPGGSPTEAFF
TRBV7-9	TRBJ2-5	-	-	TGTGCCAGCAGCTCTCGACAGGGGAGGGGAGAGACCCAGTACTTC	CASSSRQGRGETQYF
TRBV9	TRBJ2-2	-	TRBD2	TGTGCCAGCAGCGACGACCTGACTAGCGGAGCGAACACCGGGGAGCTGTTTTTT	CASSDDLTSGANTGELFF
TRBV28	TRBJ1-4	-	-	TGTGCCAGCAGTTTTTCGGTAGGGGTCGGAAAACTGTTTTTT	CASSFSVGVGKLFF
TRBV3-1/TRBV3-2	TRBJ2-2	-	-	TGTGCCAGCAGCCCAAGGGGGCGGGAGAACACCGGGGAGCTGTTTTTT	CASSPRGRENTGELFF
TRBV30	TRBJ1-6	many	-	TGTGCCTGGAGTGAGCTTGGGCCACCCCTCCACTTT	CAWSELGPPLHF
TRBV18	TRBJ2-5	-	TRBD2	TGTGCCAGCTCACCATTCCTAGCGGAATACCAAGAGACCCAGTACTTC	CASSPFLAEYQETQYF
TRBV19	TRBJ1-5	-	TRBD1	TGTGCCAGTAGTAGACAGGGTCAGTTTTCGCCCCAGCATTTT	CASSRQGQFSPQHF
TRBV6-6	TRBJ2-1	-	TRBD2	TGTGCCAGCAGTCGTGCCGCCATGGGGGGGAGGATGGGCAATGAGCAGTTCTTC	CASSRAAMGGRMGNEQFF
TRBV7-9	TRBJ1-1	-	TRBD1	TGTGCCAGCAGCTTGCCGGGACAGGGCGTCACTGAAGCTTTCTTT	CASSLPGQGVTEAFF